Below are 2 T cell receptor beta chains sequenced from a single sample in a study of cytomegalovirus exposure and HLA in healthy donors. The primer mix had 60 Vbeta and 13 Jbeta primers. Sequencing was performed with immunoSEQ multiplex PCR; in TCRdb, only in-frame clones are kept and a portion is missing. The sample shows approximately 200,000 clones, roughly 85% of them seen only once. The sequenced material came from PBMCs. The receptors come from a woman aged 45-65 years in good health and CMV-seronegative.

CDR3 DNA sequence: TGTGCCAGCAGCCCTAGACAGGGAAGTAACTATGGCTACACCTTC. This gives the protein CASSPRQGSNYGYTF. The chain joins TRBV7-9 to TRBJ1-2; 7 nucleotides match TRBD1. The V and J ends lost 5 bases and 1 base, in that order; junction bases with no gene match: 7. The CDR3 extends over 15 amino acids. The germline V gene has CDR1 SEHNR and CDR2 FQNEAQ (reference sequence).

The gene calls are TRBV19 and TRBJ1-5, with D perhaps matching TRBD1 (5 bases). The CDR3 sequence is 15 residues long. Germline V gene lookup returns CDR1 LNHDA and CDR2 SQIVND (reference sequence). Deletions cut 3 bases from V and 5 bases from J, with 14 bases between. In DNA form, the CDR3 reads TGTGCCAGTAGTATCCCCGGGGGATATTATCAGCCCCAGCATTTT. This gives the protein CASSIPGGYYQPQHF. Full variable domain (outside the CDR3, taken from reference TRBV19 and TRBJ1-5): DGGITQSPKYLFRKEGQNVTLSCEQNLNHDAMYWYRQDPGQGLRLIYYSQIVNDFQKGDIAEGYSVSREKKESFPLTVTSAQKNPTAFYLCASSIPGGYYQPQHFGDGTRLSIL.